The 24 T cell receptor beta chains below were found in one sample sequenced in a study of blood T cell repertoires in COVID-19. Some clones are missing from TCRdb's copy, which holds only in-frame ones; the method was immunoSEQ multiplex PCR. The sample yields 200,000 to 300,000 clones, approximately 83% seen once. Sample: peripheral blood. These TCRs come from a woman aged 25 to 45 who had recovered from COVID-19.

The chain carries TRBV7-3 and TRBJ2-2, with TRBD1 identical over 8 bases. The V gene end was trimmed by 4 bases and the J gene end by 6 bases; junction bases not matched to a gene: 4. The CDR3 is 14 residues long. Germline CDR1 is SGHTA and CDR2 is FQGTGA. The CDR3 loop is CASSSDRASGELFF. CDR3 DNA sequence: TGTGCCAGCAGCTCGGACAGGGCATCCGGGGAGCTGTTTTTT.

In this sample, this clone turned up a few times. V is TRBV12-3 or TRBV12-4 and J is TRBJ1-2, with D possibly TRBD1 on 6 matching bases. The CDR3 is 13 residues long. V lost 6 bases, J lost 3 bases, and 11 bases lay in between. The CDR3 loop is CASSGDRYYGYTF. CDR3 in DNA: TGTGCCAGCAGCGGTGACAGGTACTATGGCTACACCTTC.

The genes are TRBV5-1 and TRBJ1-5, with a tentative D call TRBD1 (5 bases). This CDR3 has 15 residues. Germline values: CDR1 SGHRS, CDR2 YFSETQ. Trimming removed 0 bases from V and 6 bases from J, with 13 bases in between. In DNA, the CDR3 is TGCGCCAGCAGCTTGGAAAGCAGGGTACGTCAGCCCCAGCATTTT. It yields the protein CASSLESRVRQPQHF. Complete variable domain (other parts from reference TRBV5-1 and TRBJ1-5): KAGVTQTPRYLIKTRGQQVTLSCSPISGHRSVSWYQQTPGQGLQFLFEYFSETQRNKGNFPGRFSGRQFSNSRSEMNVSTLELGDSALYLCASSLESRVRQPQHFGDGTRLSIL.

V usage is TRBV7-9 and J usage is TRBJ1-3; a weak D match, TRBD1 (5 bases). This CDR3 is built from 16 residues. Trimming cost V 8 bases and J 2 bases, with 19 bases left between them. Germline V gives CDR1 SEHNR, CDR2 FQNEAQ (reference sequence). Here the CDR3 reads CASDREPQGAGNTIYF. In DNA, the CDR3 is TGTGCCAGCGACCGGGAGCCCCAGGGTGCTGGAAACACCATATATTTT.

This clone has only one observation. J is TRBJ2-7 and V is TRBV5-1; the D gene is possibly TRBD2 (5 bases). Between the trimmed V and J ends, which lost 2 bases and 0 bases, there was a span of 9 bases. The germline gives CDR1 SGHRS, CDR2 YFSETQ. CDR3 length: 14 residues. CDR3 loop: CASSLFGSSYEQYF. The CDR3 DNA sequence: TGCGCCAGCAGCTTATTTGGGAGCTCCTACGAGCAGTACTTC.

This chain links TRBV19 with TRBJ1-1, with D unresolved. CDR1 and CDR2 from the germline V gene are LNHDA and SQIVND (reference sequence). V was pared by 4 bases and J by 1 base, with 10 bases between. The CDR3 consists of 14 residues. The CDR3 is CASSRSRQNTEAFF. The CDR3 nucleotides read TGTGCCAGTAGTAGGTCCAGACAGAACACTGAAGCTTTCTTT.

The chain has TRBV18 and TRBJ2-2; possible D gene TRBD1, 5 bases. CDR1 and CDR2 (germline): KGHSH, LQKENI. The CDR3 runs to 15 residues. Trimming left V 2 bases short and J 6 bases short, with 13 bases between. The CDR3 coding sequence is TGTGCCAGCTCACCAAGACAGCCTTCTGCCGGGGAGCTGTTTTTT. It is translated as CASSPRQPSAGELFF. Variable domain in full (rest from reference TRBV18 and TRBJ2-2): NAGVMQNPRHLVRRRGQEARLRCSPMKGHSHVYWYRQLPEEGLKFMVYLQKENIIDESGMPKERFSAEFPKEGPSILRIQQVVRGDSAAYFCASSPRQPSAGELFFGEGSRLTVL.

Comment on this clone: One end of the junction varies from germline; a read error may be responsible. V usage is TRBV6-1 and J usage is TRBJ2-7; TRBD1 might be the D (6 bases). Germline CDR1 MNHNS, CDR2 SASEGT. The CDR3 loop spans 13 amino acids. The CDR3 protein is CASTEPWTAEQYF. As DNA, the CDR3 is TGTGCCAGCACTGAACCCTGGACAGCCGAGCAGTACTTC.

Here the CDR3 DNA reads TGTGCCAGCAGCGGCGCCCCGGGACTAGCGGGGGGACACCTCTACGAGCAGTACTTC. Translated, it gives CASSGAPGLAGGHLYEQYF. This chain joins TRBV7-8 and TRBJ2-7, with 15 bases matching TRBD2. The CDR3 is made up of 19 amino acids. After removal of 5 bases from V and 3 bases from J, the junction contained 14 bases not matched to a gene. Germline-derived CDR1 and CDR2 are SGHVS and FQNEAQ.

The gene calls are TRBV7-9 and TRBJ2-2, with D possibly matching TRBD2 (5 bases). CDR3 size: 16 residues. Germline V gene sequence: CDR1 SEHNR, CDR2 FQNEAQ (reference sequence). V lost 1 base to trimming and J lost 4 bases, with 13 bases between them. CDR3 sequence: CASSLGFAGITGELFF. CDR3 in DNA: TGTGCCAGCAGCTTAGGCTTCGCGGGCATCACCGGGGAGCTGTTTTTT.

This clone was detected once. The rearrangement joins TRBV5-1 to TRBJ1-1; D possibly corresponds to TRBD1 (6 bases). The CDR3 consists of 15 residues. Germline CDR1 and CDR2: SGHRS and YFSETQ. The germline V and J ends were trimmed by 4 bases and 1 base, with 14 bases remaining between them. The chain's CDR3 is CASSPGGGTNTEAFF. In DNA form, the CDR3 reads TGCGCCAGCAGCCCGGGAGGGGGTACGAACACTGAAGCTTTCTTT.

The chain joins TRBV2 to TRBJ1-2, with 7 nucleotides matching TRBD1. The CDR3 extends over 13 amino acids. Trimming cost V 6 bases and J 7 bases; bases outside gene matches: 8. The V gene's germline CDR1 is SNHLY and CDR2 FYNNEI. CDR3 in DNA: TGTGCCAGCAGACCCGACAGGGAGGCTGGCTACACCTTC. The encoded protein is CASRPDREAGYTF.

The chain joins TRBV24-1 to TRBJ2-1; maybe TRBD2 (6 bases). CDR1 and CDR2 from the germline V gene are KGHDR and SFDVKD. The CDR3 sequence is 16 residues long. V dropped 2 bases and J dropped 1 base, with 11 bases sitting between them. CDR3 residues: CATSDSVADSYNEQFF. CDR3 coding DNA: TGTGCCACCAGTGATTCAGTAGCGGATTCCTACAATGAGCAGTTCTTC.

The J gene is TRBJ2-7, the V gene TRBV13, with D perhaps matching TRBD1 (5 bases). Germline loops: CDR1 PRHDT, CDR2 FYEKMQ (reference sequence). This CDR3 comprises 13 residues. Trimming cost V 4 bases and J 2 bases, with 9 bases left between them. This CDR3 is CASSSPTAYEQYF. The CDR3 bases are TGTGCCAGCAGCTCCCCGACAGCCTACGAGCAGTACTTC.

The rearrangement joins TRBV4-1 to TRBJ1-4; 7 bases map to TRBD1. Germline lookup yields CDR1 MGHRA and CDR2 YSYEKL. The CDR3 runs 15 residues. After removal of 3 bases from V and 13 bases from J, the junction contained 14 bases not matched to a gene. CDR3 region: CASSQQERTGSGLFF. CDR3 DNA: TGCGCCAGCAGCCAGCAAGAGAGGACAGGATCGGGACTGTTTTTT.

In DNA form, the CDR3 reads TGTGCCAGCGGTAACCGACAGGGTATGCAGCCCCAGCATTTT. Residues: CASGNRQGMQPQHF. The rearrangement links TRBV27 to TRBJ1-5, with 7 bases lining up with TRBD1. V gave up 8 bases and J gave up 7 bases; unmatched junction bases: 11. CDR1 is MNHEY, CDR2 SMNVEV, per germline (reference sequence). This CDR3 is built from 14 residues.

The chain links TRBV27 to TRBJ2-7; the D gene is possibly TRBD2 (6 bases). Germline CDR1 MNHEY, CDR2 SMNVEV (reference sequence). Deletions cut 3 bases from V and 2 bases from J, with 11 bases between. The CDR3 loop spans 14 amino acids. The DNA of the CDR3 is TGTGCCAGCAGTTTCGGGGGTACCACCTACGAGCAGTACTTC. Translating gives CASSFGGTTYEQYF.

CDR3 region: CASSHSSGLGETQYF. The CDR3, as DNA: TGTGCCAGCAGCCACTCGAGCGGACTTGGGGAGACCCAGTACTTC. The rearrangement links TRBV4-2 to TRBJ2-5; a weak D match, TRBD2 (5 bases). V lost 3 bases, J lost 5 bases, and 16 bases lay in between. Germline CDR1 and CDR2: LGHNA and YNFKEQ. The CDR3 has 15 residues.

The chain links TRBV18 to TRBJ1-4, with D uncertain. V lost 3 bases to trimming and J lost 8 bases, with 19 bases between them. Germline V gene lookup returns CDR1 KGHSH and CDR2 LQKENI. CDR3 length: 16 amino acids. The CDR3 nucleotides are TGTGCCAGCTCACCGACCACAATTGGTAGCGGGGAAAAACTGTTTTTT. Amino acids: CASSPTTIGSGEKLFF.

The chain combines TRBV6-2 or TRBV6-3 with TRBJ2-1, with D hard to call. CDR1 and CDR2 from the germline V gene are MNHEY and SVGEGT. V shed 2 bases and J shed 6 bases, with 8 bases lying between them. The CDR3 runs 13 residues. CDR3 coding DNA: TGTGCCAGCAGTTACCTGGGCTCCAATGAGCAGTTCTTC. Translated, it gives CASSYLGSNEQFF.

The genes are TRBV29-1 and TRBJ1-2; TRBD1 is a possible D gene (6 bases). The V end lost 6 bases, the J end lost 5 bases, and 16 bases lay between the germline ends. The CDR3 is made up of 13 amino acids. Germline lookup yields CDR1 SQVTM and CDR2 ANQGSEA. The CDR3: CSVRGTEPYGYTF. The CDR3 nucleotides are TGCAGCGTAAGGGGGACCGAACCGTATGGCTACACCTTC.

V gene TRBV5-8 combines with J gene TRBJ1-5; 7 nucleotides align to TRBD1. Germline V gives CDR1 SGHTS, CDR2 YDEGEE. V shed 9 bases, J shed 3 bases, and the junction held 9 bases outside the gene matches. The CDR3 totals 14 residues. The CDR3 loop is CATKQGENNQPQHF. DNA for the CDR3: TGTGCCACGAAGCAGGGGGAGAACAATCAGCCCCAGCATTTT.

The V call is TRBV7-2, the J call TRBJ2-5; 8 bases are shared with TRBD2. V lost 3 bases to trimming and J lost 1 base; unmatched junction nucleotides: 1. This CDR3 contains 14 residues. From germline, CDR1 is SGHTA and CDR2 FQGNSA. CDR3 coding DNA: TGTGCCAGCAGCTTTACTAGCGGCCAAGAGACCCAGTACTTC. It translates to CASSFTSGQETQYF.

The chain links TRBV7-8 to TRBJ1-2; D may be TRBD1 (6 bases). The CDR3 extends over 15 amino acids. Per germline, CDR1 SGHVS and CDR2 FQNEAQ. The germline V and J ends were trimmed by 1 base and 3 bases, with 12 bases remaining between them. Written as DNA, the CDR3 is TGTGCCAGCAGCTTAGGCTCGGGACAAGACTATGGCTACACCTTC. Translated, it gives CASSLGSGQDYGYTF.